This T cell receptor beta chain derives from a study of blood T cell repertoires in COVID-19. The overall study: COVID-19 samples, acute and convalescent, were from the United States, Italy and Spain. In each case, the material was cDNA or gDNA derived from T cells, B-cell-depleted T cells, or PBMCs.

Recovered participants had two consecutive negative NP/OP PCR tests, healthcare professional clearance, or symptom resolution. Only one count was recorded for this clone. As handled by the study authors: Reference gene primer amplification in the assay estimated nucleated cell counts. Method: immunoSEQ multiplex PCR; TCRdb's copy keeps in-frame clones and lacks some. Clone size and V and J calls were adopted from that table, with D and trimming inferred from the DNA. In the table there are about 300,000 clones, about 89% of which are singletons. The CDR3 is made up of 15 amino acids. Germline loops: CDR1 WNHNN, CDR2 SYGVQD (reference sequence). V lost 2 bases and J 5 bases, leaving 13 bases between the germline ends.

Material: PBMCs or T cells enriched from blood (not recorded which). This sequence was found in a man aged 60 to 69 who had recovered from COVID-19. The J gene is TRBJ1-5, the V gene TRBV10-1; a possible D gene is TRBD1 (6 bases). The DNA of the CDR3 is TGCGCCAGCAGTGAGAGGGAGGGGGAGGATCAGCCCCAGCATTTT. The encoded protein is CASSEREGEDQPQHF.